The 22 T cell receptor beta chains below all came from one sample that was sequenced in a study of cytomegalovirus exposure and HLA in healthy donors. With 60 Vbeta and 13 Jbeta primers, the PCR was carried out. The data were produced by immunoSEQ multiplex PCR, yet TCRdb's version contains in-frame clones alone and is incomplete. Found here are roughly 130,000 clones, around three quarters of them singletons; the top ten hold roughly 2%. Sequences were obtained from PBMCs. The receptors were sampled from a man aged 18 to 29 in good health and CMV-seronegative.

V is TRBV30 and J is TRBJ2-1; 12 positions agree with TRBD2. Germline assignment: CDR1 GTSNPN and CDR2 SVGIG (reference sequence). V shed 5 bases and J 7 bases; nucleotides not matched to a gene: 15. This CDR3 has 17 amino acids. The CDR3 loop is CAWGGAARLAGANEQFF. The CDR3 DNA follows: TGTGCCTGGGGAGGCGCCGCGCGACTAGCGGGAGCAAATGAGCAGTTCTTC.

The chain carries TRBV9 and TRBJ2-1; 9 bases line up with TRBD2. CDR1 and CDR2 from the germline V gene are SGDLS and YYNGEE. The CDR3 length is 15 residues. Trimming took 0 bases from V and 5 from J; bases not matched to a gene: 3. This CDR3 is CASSVVSGSDNEQFF. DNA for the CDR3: TGTGCCAGCAGCGTAGTTAGCGGGAGTGACAATGAGCAGTTCTTC.

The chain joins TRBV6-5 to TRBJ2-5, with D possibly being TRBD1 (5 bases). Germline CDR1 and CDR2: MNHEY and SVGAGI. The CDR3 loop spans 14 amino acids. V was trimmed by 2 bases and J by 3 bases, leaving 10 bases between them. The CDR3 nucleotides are TGTGCCAGCAGTTACACAGGCAGAGAAGAGACCCAGTACTTC. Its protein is CASSYTGREETQYF.

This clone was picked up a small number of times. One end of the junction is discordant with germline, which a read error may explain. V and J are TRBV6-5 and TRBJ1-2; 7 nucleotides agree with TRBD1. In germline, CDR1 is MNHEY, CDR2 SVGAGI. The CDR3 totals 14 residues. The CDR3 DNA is TGTGCCAGCACTTACTTGGGACAGACCTATGGCTACACCTTC. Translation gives CASTYLGQTYGYTF.

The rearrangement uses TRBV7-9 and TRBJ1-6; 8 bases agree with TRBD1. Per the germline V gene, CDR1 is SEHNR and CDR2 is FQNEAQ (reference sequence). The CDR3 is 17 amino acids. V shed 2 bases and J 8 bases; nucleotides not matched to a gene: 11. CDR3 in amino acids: CASSLKGTGQGYSPLHF. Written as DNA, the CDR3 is TGTGCCAGCAGCTTAAAGGGGACCGGACAGGGATATTCACCCCTCCACTTT.

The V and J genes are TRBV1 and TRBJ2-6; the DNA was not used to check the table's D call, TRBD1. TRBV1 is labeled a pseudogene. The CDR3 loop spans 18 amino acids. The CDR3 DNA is TGCACCAGCAGCCAAAGACAGGGTCGGGGTGGTGGGGCCAACGTCCTGACTTTC. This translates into CTSSQRQGRGGGANVLTF.

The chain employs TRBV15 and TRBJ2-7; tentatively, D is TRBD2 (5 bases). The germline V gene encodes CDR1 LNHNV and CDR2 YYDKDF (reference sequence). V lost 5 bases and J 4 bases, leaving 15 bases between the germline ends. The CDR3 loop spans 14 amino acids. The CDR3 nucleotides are TGTGCCACCAGCGAGCGGACCAGCAAGTACGAGCAGTACGTC. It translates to CATSERTSKYEQYV.

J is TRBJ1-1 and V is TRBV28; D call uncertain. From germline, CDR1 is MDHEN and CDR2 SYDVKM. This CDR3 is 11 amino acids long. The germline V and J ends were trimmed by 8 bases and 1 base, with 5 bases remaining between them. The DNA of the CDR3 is TGTGCCAGCGAGGGGAACACTGAAGCTTTCTTT. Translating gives CASEGNTEAFF. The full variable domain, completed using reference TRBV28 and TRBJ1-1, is DVKVTQSSRYLVKRTGEKVFLECVQDMDHENMFWYRQDPGLGLRLIYFSYDVKMKEKGDIPEGYSVSREKKERFSLILESASTNQTSMYLCASEGNTEAFFGQGTRLTVV.

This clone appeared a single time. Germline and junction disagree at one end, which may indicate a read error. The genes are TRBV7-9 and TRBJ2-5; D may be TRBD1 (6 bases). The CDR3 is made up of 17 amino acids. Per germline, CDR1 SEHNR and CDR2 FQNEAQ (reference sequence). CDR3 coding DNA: TGTTCCAGCAGCTCCCCACCAGAGGGGACACCCCAAGAGACCCAGTACTTC. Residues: CSSSSPPEGTPQETQYF.

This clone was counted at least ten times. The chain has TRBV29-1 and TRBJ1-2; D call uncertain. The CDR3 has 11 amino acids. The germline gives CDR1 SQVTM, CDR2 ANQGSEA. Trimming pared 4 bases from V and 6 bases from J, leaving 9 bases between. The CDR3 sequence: CSVVETNGYTF. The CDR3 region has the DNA TGCAGCGTTGTAGAGACAAATGGCTACACCTTC.

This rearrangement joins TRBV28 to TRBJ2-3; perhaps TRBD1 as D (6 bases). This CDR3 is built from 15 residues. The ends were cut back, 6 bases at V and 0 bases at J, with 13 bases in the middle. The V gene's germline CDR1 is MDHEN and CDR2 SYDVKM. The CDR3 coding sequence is TGTGCCAGCAGCCTATTCCAGGGGAGCACAGATACGCAGTATTTT. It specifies CASSLFQGSTDTQYF.

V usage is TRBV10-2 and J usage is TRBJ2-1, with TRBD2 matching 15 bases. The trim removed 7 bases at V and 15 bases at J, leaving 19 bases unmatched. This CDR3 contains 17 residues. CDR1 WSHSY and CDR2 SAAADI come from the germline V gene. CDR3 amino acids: CASIKQREGLAGGERFF. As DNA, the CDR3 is TGCGCCAGCATAAAGCAACGAGAAGGACTAGCGGGAGGGGAAAGGTTCTTC.

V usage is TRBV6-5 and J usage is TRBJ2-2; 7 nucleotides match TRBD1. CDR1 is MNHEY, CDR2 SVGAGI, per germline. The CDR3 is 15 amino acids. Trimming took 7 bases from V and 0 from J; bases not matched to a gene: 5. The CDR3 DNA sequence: TGTGCCAGCACTAAAGGACAGGCGAACACCGGGGAGCTGTTTTTT. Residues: CASTKGQANTGELFF.

In nucleotides, the CDR3 is TGTGCCAGCAGACCTCACTACAGGGGGCGAGGTGAAGCTTTCTTT. Translated, it gives CASRPHYRGRGEAFF. V and J are TRBV28 and TRBJ1-1, with TRBD1 matching 9 bases. Germline V gene sequence: CDR1 MDHEN, CDR2 SYDVKM. V lost 6 bases, J lost 7 bases, and 12 bases stayed unmatched. The CDR3 is made up of 15 amino acids.

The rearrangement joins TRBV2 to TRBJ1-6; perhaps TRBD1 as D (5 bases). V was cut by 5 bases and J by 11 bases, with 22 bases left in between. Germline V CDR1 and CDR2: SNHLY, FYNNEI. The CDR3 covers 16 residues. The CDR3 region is CASSNQPLLQATPLHF. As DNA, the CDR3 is TGTGCCAGCAGTAACCAGCCCCTTTTACAGGCAACACCCCTCCACTTT.

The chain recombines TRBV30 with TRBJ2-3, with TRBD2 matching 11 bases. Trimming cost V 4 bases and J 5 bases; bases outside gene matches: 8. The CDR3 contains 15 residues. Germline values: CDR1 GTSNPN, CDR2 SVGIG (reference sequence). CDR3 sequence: CAWNLAGGPEDTQYF. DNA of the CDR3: TGTGCCTGGAACTTAGCGGGAGGGCCGGAAGATACGCAGTATTTT.

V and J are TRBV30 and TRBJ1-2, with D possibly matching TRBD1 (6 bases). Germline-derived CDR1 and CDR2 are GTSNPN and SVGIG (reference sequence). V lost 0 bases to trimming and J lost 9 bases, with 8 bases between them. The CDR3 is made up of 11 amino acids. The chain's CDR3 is CAWSVRGSYTF. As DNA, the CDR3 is TGTGCCTGGAGTGTAAGGGGGAGCTACACCTTC.

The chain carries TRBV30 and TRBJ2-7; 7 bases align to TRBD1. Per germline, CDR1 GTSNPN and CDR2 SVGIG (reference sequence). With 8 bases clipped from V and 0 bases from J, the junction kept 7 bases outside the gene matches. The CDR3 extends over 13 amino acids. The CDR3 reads CAGSTGASYEQYF. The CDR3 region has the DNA TGTGCCGGATCTACAGGGGCCTCCTACGAGCAGTACTTC. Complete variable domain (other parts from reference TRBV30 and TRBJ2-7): SQTIHQWPATLVQPVGSPLSLECTVEGTSNPNLYWYRQAAGRGLQLLFYSVGIGQISSEVPQNLSASRPQDRQFILSSKKLLLSDSGFYLCAGSTGASYEQYFGPGTRLTVT.

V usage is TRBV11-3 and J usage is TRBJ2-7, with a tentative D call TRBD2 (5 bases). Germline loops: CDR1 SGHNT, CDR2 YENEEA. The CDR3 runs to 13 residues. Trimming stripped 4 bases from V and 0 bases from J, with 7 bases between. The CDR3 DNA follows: TGTGCCAGCAGCTCGGGGAGCTCCTACGAGCAGTACTTC. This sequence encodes CASSSGSSYEQYF.

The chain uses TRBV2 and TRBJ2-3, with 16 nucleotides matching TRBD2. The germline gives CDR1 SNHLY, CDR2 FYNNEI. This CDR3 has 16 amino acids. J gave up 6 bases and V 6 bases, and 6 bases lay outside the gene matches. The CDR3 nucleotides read TGTGCCAGCAGGAAGGGACTAGCGGGAGGGCCGGATACGCAGTATTTT. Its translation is CASRKGLAGGPDTQYF.

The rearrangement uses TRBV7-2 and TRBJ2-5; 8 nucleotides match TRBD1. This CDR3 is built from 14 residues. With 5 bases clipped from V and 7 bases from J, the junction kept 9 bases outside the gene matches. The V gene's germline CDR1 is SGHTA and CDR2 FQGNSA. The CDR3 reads CASSLWTGQGTQYF. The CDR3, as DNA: TGTGCCAGCAGCCTATGGACAGGGCAGGGGACCCAGTACTTC. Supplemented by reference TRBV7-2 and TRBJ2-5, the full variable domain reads GAGVSQSPSNKVTEKGKDVELRCDPISGHTALYWYRQSLGQGLEFLIYFQGNSAPDKSGLPSDRFSAERTGGSVSTLTIQRTQQEDSAVYLCASSLWTGQGTQYFGPGTRLLVL.

This chain's CDR3 is CASKGGKSSYNSPLHF. CDR3 DNA sequence: TGTGCCAGCAAGGGGGGGAAAAGCTCCTATAATTCACCCCTCCACTTT. V and J are TRBV14 and TRBJ1-6, with a possible D match to TRBD1 (6 bases). Trimming cost V 7 bases and J 0 bases, with 13 bases left between them. The CDR3 contains 16 residues. The germline gives CDR1 SGHDN, CDR2 FVKESK.